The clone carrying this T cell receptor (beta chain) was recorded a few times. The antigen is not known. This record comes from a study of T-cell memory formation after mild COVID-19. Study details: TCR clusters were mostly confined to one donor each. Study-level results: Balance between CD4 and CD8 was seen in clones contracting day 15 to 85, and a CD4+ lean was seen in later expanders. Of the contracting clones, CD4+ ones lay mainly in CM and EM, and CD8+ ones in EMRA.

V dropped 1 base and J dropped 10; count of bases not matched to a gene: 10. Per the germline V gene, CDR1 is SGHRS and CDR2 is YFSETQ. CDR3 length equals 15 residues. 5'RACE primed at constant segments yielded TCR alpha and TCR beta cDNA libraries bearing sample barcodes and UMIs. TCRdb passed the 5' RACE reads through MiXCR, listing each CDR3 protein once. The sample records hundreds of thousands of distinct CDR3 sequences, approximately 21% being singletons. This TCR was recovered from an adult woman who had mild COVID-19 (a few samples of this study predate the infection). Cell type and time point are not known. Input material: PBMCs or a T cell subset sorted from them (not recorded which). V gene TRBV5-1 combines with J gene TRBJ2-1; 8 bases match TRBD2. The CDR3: CASSLTGLGAREQFF. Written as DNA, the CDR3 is TGCGCCAGCAGCTTGACGGGACTAGGGGCAAGGGAGCAGTTCTTC.